The following is a T cell receptor (beta chain) sequence with its context. Its antigen remains unknown. This sample is drawn from a study of regulatory T cells in long-lasting Graves disease. Overall study findings and caveats: It was in persistent disease that TRBV28, TRBJ1-2 and TRBJ2-5 were favored.

Time point indicated: newly diagnosed GD, antithyroid drugs for less than 3 months. Isolated PBMC RNA provided the starting material for the TCR library. Each of the patients was recruited from an endocrinology department situated in Xi'an, China. Libraries of TCR beta came from iRepertoire HTBI primers plus Arm-PCR of CDR3 regions. TCRdb reprocessed the multiplex PCR reads with MiXCR, giving one entry per CDR3 protein. Of roughly 420,000 distinct CDR3 sequences in the sample, less than 15% were seen once. This CDR3 region has 12 residues. Germline V lookup: CDR1 LNHDA, CDR2 SQIVND (reference sequence). V lost 6 bases and J 10 bases, leaving 13 bases between the germline ends. The same specimen was also included in a second study, on T cells in Graves' hyperthyroidism and ophthalmopathy. That publication notes: An initial round of RT-PCR targeting the TCR CDR3 relied on the HTBI primer set. With a median lead of approximately 6 months before onset, the model predicted ophthalmopathy.

The sequencing used peripheral blood mononuclear cells (PBMCs), collected at new diagnosis, from a patient treated with antithyroid drugs. This TCR was recovered from a woman aged 50 to 60 with Graves disease. The rearrangement joins TRBV19 to TRBJ1-5; D is uncertain. The CDR3 spells CASRVDGTPQHF. The CDR3 DNA reads as TGTGCCAGTAGGGTAGACGGCACTCCCCAGCATTTT.